A single count supports the clone carrying this TCR beta chain. The junction shows a germline mismatch at one end, possibly a read error. The data originate from a study of OX40 agonist ivuxolimab in advanced cancers. Study context: Mean age approximately 61 years, range about 23 to 85; roughly 82% male.

Profiling relied on immunoSEQ multiplex PCR, and the TCRdb table lists in-frame clones only, not all of them. The repertoire has tens of thousands of clones, about 88% of them found once; the top ten carry 0.95% to 1.4%. The CDR3 has 14 amino acids. Germline V gene lookup returns CDR1 SNHLY and CDR2 FYNNEI. Material: CD4+ or CD8+ T cells sorted from blood, obtained in a trial of the OX40 agonist ivuxolimab. The sequence was collected from an adult with an advanced solid tumor such as melanoma, head and neck, liver or kidney cancer. This chain joins TRBV2 and TRBJ2-7; TRBD1 matches 10 bases. The CDR3 region has the DNA TGTGCCATCAGTGACCGGACAGGGGGAAACGAGCAGTACTTC. This encodes CAISDRTGGNEQYF.